This TCR beta chain was observed in a study of T cell responses to AZD1222 COVID-19 vaccine. Study background: Investigators merged groups given second doses at roughly 4 or roughly 12 weeks. Study results and limitations: Dominant CD4 TCR responses targeted spike regions 160-218 and 743-854. Donors, mostly white British, included more females; clonal diversity was possibly underestimated.

CDR3 length: 13 amino acids. Per the germline V gene, CDR1 is SSHAT and CDR2 is FNYEAQ (reference sequence). Turning to this clone: Its cognate antigen is unknown. The junction shows a germline mismatch at one end, possibly a read error.

Produced via immunoSEQ multiplex PCR; TCRdb's table is partial and in-frame only. Found here are 110,000 or so clones, about 90% of them singletons; the top ten hold 5% to 6%. V is TRBV7-7 and J is TRBJ2-3; D perhaps matches TRBD1 (5 bases). Material: peripheral blood, obtained on day 0 of AZD1222 vaccination. The sequence came from an adult in good health. The CDR3 region has the DNA TGTGCTAGCAGCTTACAGGGCACAGATACGCAGTATTTT. Amino acid sequence: CASSLQGTDTQYF.